These T cell receptor beta chains were read from a single sample in a study of blood T cell repertoires in COVID-19. The table came from immunoSEQ multiplex PCR; TCRdb's copy has only in-frame clones and leaves some out. The data show over 250,000 clones, approximately 90% seen once. The specimen was peripheral blood. These receptors were obtained from a woman aged 50 to 60 with COVID-19, enrolled during active disease. Both conserved end residues are trimmed from each CDR3.

V	CDR3
TRBV6-5	ASRRTSPGETQY
TRBV5-1	ASSATRGDTEAF
TRBV30	AWSDSAGLFYEQY
TRBV5-1	ASKIAGEFDEQF
TRBV5-5	ASSLRRTQISTDTQY
TRBV2	ASSSQGLNEKLF
TRBV2	ASKGQGVTGELF
TRBV5-6	ASSLIGAGAGDEQF
TRBV12-3/TRBV12-4	ASSLAQSYGYT
TRBV18	ASSPETGVKGEQY
TRBV27	ASSFSPRVSYGYT
TRBV15	ATSTGLSDTQY
TRBV7-8	ASSSVSYNEQF
TRBV7-9	ASSSGQGSTDTQY
TRBV5-1	ASSLEGAHNNSPLH
TRBV6-4	ASSDATGGNTEAF
TRBV14	ASSQLTGVSYEQY
TRBV12-3/TRBV12-4	ASSIAGEQF
TRBV14	ASSQSPTSVYGYT
TRBV7-9	ASSDGQGPFNYGYT
TRBV27	ASSLGDGSSYEQY
TRBV30	AWSPGRASTDTQY